This T cell receptor beta chain was documented in a study of T cell responses to AZD1222 COVID-19 vaccine. Findings and caveats of the study: With dominance at 160-218 and 743-854, vaccine-associated CD4 TCRs spanned spike. The study found Spike-specific TCR breadth and depth rose after two AZD1222 doses. Baseline serostatus was positive in only a handful of AZD1222 recipients.

V was trimmed by 7 bases and J by 2 bases, leaving 9 bases between them. This CDR3 is built from 14 residues. The V gene's germline CDR1 is SNHLY and CDR2 FYNNEI. This table comes from immunoSEQ multiplex PCR, and its TCRdb copy is limited to in-frame clones, with some not included. The sample lists 95,000 to 130,000 clones, roughly 88% occurring once. Points on this clone: Its antigen remains unidentified.

This clonotype originated in an adult in good health. V gene TRBV2 combines with J gene TRBJ2-6, with D perhaps being TRBD1 or TRBD2 (5 bases each). Source: peripheral blood, taken on day 0 of AZD1222 vaccination. CDR3: CASNRGAGANVLTF. The DNA of the CDR3 is TGTGCCAGCAATCGGGGCGCTGGGGCCAACGTCCTGACTTTC.